This entry lists 11 T cell receptor beta chains sequenced from one sample in a study of cytomegalovirus exposure and HLA in healthy donors. PCR was performed using 60 Vbeta and 13 Jbeta primers. TCRdb's copy holds only in-frame clones and misses some; the assay was immunoSEQ multiplex PCR. Of 200,000 or so clones in the sample, 75% to 80% were seen once. Material for sequencing was PBMCs. The source of these receptors is a woman aged 25 to 39 in good health and CMV-seropositive.

The chain uses TRBV5-1 and TRBJ1-2; D might be TRBD1 (6 bases). Germline V gene lookup returns CDR1 SGHRS and CDR2 YFSETQ. The CDR3 length is 14 residues. With 0 bases removed from V and 8 bases from J, the gap between germline ends came to 14 bases. The CDR3 region has the DNA TGCGCCAGCAGCTTGGTACAGGGATCGTACGGCTACACCTTC. This sequence encodes CASSLVQGSYGYTF.

V gene TRBV7-9 combines with J gene TRBJ2-3, with TRBD2 matching over 7 bases. The CDR3 sequence is 16 residues long. V dropped 5 bases and J dropped 7; count of bases not matched to a gene: 15. Germline V gene data show CDR1 as SEHNR and CDR2 as FQNEAQ (reference sequence). The CDR3 DNA sequence: TGTGCCAGCAGCCCTCAAGGAACGGGGGGAAAGAATACGCAGTATTTT. Its translation: CASSPQGTGGKNTQYF.

The chain is built from TRBV4-2 and TRBJ1-4; D gene unclear. The CDR3 loop spans 12 amino acids. Trimming stripped 6 bases from V and 7 bases from J, with 9 bases between. Germline V gene lookup returns CDR1 LGHNA and CDR2 YNFKEQ. CDR3 protein: CASSPAGEKLFF. CDR3 in DNA: TGTGCCAGCAGTCCTGCGGGTGAAAAACTGTTTTTT.

In this sample, this clone turned up once. The rearrangement joins TRBV5-1 to TRBJ1-2; TRBD1 matches at 7 bases. V shed 0 bases and J 8 bases; nucleotides not matched to a gene: 16. The CDR3 has 17 residues. In germline, CDR1 is SGHRS, CDR2 YFSETQ. CDR3 bases: TGCGCCAGCAGCTTGGACGCCGGGACAGATTTTTCCTTGGGCTACACCTTC. Encoded protein: CASSLDAGTDFSLGYTF.

The chain joins TRBV7-9 to TRBJ1-2; 8 bases are shared with TRBD1. The germline V gene encodes CDR1 SEHNR and CDR2 FQNEAQ (reference sequence). This CDR3 is 13 amino acids long. The ends lost 5 bases at V and 8 bases at J; junction bases unmatched: 7. The CDR3 loop reads CASSIQGAGGYTF. The CDR3 DNA follows: TGTGCCAGCAGCATCCAGGGGGCTGGAGGCTACACCTTC.

As concerns this clone: An end of the junction does not agree with germline; a read error may underlie this. This chain links TRBV7-7 with TRBJ2-3, with 7 bases lining up with TRBD1. This CDR3 is 15 amino acids long. The germline gives CDR1 SSHAT, CDR2 FNYEAQ (reference sequence). Here the CDR3 reads CASSVDRVSADTQYF. In DNA form, the CDR3 reads TGTGCTAGCAGCGTAGACAGGGTGAGCGCAGATACGCAGTATTTT.

The table lists this clone with a count of one. The CDR3 DNA reads TGTGCCAGTAGTAAAGACAGGGCTTTGAACACTGAAGCTTTCTTT. This translates into CASSKDRALNTEAFF. This chain uses TRBV19 with TRBJ1-1; 7 bases are shared with TRBD1. CDR1 is LNHDA and CDR2 is SQIVND in the germline V gene (reference sequence). This CDR3 region has 15 residues. V was pared by 4 bases and J by 0 bases, with 5 bases of the junction left unmatched. The variable domain in full, completed from reference TRBV19 and TRBJ1-1, reads DGGITQSPKYLFRKEGQNVTLSCEQNLNHDAMYWYRQDPGQGLRLIYYSQIVNDFQKGDIAEGYSVSREKKESFPLTVTSAQKNPTAFYLCASSKDRALNTEAFFGQGTRLTVV.

This clone was recorded a few times. The CDR3 DNA follows: TGTGCCAGCAGTTACGGAGGGACCGGGGAGCTGTTTTTT. Its translation: CASSYGGTGELFF. The chain joins TRBV6-6 to TRBJ2-2; a possible D gene is TRBD2 (6 bases). V was trimmed by 2 bases and J by 5 bases, leaving 6 bases between them. This CDR3 has 13 residues. Germline V CDR1 and CDR2: MNHNY, SVGAGI (reference sequence).

The CDR3 DNA sequence: TGTGCCATCAGTGAGTCGGGCATTAATCAGCCCCAGCATTTT. This codes for CAISESGINQPQHF. The V and J genes are TRBV10-3 and TRBJ1-5; D unclear. Germline V gene sequence: CDR1 ENHRY, CDR2 SYGVKD. The length of the CDR3 is 14 residues. The V end was cut by 0 bases, the J end by 4 bases, with 7 bases between.

The V call is TRBV7-2, the J call TRBJ2-2; D call uncertain. This CDR3 comprises 14 residues. CDR1 SGHTA and CDR2 FQGNSA come from the germline V gene. The germline V and J ends were trimmed by 5 bases and 0 bases, with 7 bases remaining between them. The CDR3 here is CASSPHSNTGELFF. CDR3 nucleotides: TGTGCCAGCAGCCCCCACTCGAACACCGGGGAGCTGTTTTTT.

The chain is built from TRBV27 and TRBJ2-1, with TRBD2 identical over 7 bases. Germline values: CDR1 MNHEY, CDR2 SMNVEV (reference sequence). This CDR3 contains 13 residues. V gave up 5 bases and J gave up 8 bases; unmatched junction bases: 6. Written as DNA, the CDR3 is TGTGCCAGCAGTGACTCCCGGGGGGATGAGCAGTTCTTC. Residues: CASSDSRGDEQFF.